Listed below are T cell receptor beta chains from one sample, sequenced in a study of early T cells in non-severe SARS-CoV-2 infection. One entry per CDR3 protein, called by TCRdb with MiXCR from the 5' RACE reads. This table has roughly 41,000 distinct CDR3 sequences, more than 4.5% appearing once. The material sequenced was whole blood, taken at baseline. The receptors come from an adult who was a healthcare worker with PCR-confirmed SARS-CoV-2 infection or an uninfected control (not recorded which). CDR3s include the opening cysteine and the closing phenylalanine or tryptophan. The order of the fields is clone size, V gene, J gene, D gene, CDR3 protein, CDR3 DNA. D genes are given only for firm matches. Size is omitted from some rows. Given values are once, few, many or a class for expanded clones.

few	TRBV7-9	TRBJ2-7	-	CASSRQSYEQYF	TGTGCCAGCAGCCGTCAGAGCTACGAGCAGTACTTC
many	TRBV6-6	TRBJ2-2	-	CASSSGGSNTGELFF	TGTGCCAGCAGTTCCGGGGGCTCGAACACCGGGGAGCTGTTTTTT
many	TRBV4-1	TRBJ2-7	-	CASSQPGTPDEQYF	TGCGCCAGCAGCCAACCCGGGACTCCGGACGAGCAGTACTTC
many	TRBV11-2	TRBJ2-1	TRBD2	CASSSAGKGGNEQFF	TGTGCCAGCAGCTCAGCGGGAAAAGGAGGGAATGAGCAGTTCTTC
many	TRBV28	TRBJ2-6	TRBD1	CASRTGGSSGANVLTF	TGTGCCAGCAGGACAGGGGGTAGCTCTGGGGCCAACGTCCTGACTTTC
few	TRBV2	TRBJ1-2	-	CASSETGLANYGYTF	TGTGCCAGCAGTGAGACGGGCTTAGCTAACTATGGCTACACCTTC
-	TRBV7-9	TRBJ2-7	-	CASVDELVPYEQYF	TGTGCCAGCGTAGACGAGTTAGTCCCCTACGAGCAGTACTTC
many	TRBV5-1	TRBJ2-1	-	CASSLEGHNEQFF	TGCGCCAGCAGCTTGGAGGGGCACAATGAGCAGTTCTTC
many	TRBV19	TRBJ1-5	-	CASSIVSGNQPQHF	TGTGCCAGTAGTATAGTTTCAGGGAACCAGCCCCAGCATTTT
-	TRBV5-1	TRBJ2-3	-	CASSLRATSTDTQYF	TGCGCCAGCAGCTTGCGTGCGACTAGCACAGATACGCAGTATTTT
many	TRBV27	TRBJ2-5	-	CASSLWAEASQETQYF	TGTGCCAGCAGTTTATGGGCCGAGGCCAGCCAAGAGACCCAGTACTTC
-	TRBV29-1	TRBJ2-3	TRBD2	CSVGEAGEDTQYF	TGCAGCGTTGGAGAAGCGGGAGAAGATACGCAGTATTTT
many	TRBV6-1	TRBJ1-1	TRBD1	CASRTGTLVRGPMAFF	TGTGCCAGCAGGACAGGGACCCTGGTAAGGGGCCCGATGGCTTTCTTT
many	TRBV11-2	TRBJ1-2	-	CASSWRDGPPTF	TGTGCCAGCAGCTGGCGGGACGGCCCTCCCACCTTC
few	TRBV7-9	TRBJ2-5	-	CASSYRLETQYF	TGTGCCAGCAGCTACAGGCTAGAGACCCAGTACTTC
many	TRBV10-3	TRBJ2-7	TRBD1	CAISASDRSGDEQYF	TGTGCCATCAGCGCTTCGGACAGGAGTGGCGACGAGCAGTACTTC
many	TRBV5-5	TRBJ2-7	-	CASSLETGSYEQYF	TGTGCCAGCAGCTTGGAAACTGGCTCCTACGAGCAGTACTTC
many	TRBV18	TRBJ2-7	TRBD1	CASSPPGQGSYEQYF	TGTGCCAGCTCACCACCGGGACAGGGCTCCTACGAGCAGTACTTC
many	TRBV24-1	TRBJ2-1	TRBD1	CATSDPQGAHNEQFF	TGTGCCACCAGTGATCCTCAGGGGGCTCACAATGAGCAGTTCTTC
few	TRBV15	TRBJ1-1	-	CVTSSTGIMNTEAFF	TGTGTCACCAGCAGTACGGGAATTATGAACACTGAAGCTTTCTTT
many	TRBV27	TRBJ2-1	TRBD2	CASSLRLAATNNEQFF	TGTGCCAGCAGTTTAAGGCTAGCGGCTACAAACAATGAGCAGTTCTTC
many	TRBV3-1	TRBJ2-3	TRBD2	CASSRVSSGTTDTQYF	TGTGCCAGCAGCCGCGTTTCTAGCGGGACCACAGATACGCAGTATTTT
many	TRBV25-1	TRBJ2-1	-	CASTENNEQFF	TGTGCCAGTACCGAGAACAATGAGCAGTTCTTC
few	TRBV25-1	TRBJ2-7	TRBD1	CASSDPGQGTYEQYF	TGTGCCAGCAGTGATCCCGGACAGGGAACCTACGAGCAGTACTTC
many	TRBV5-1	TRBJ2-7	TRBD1	CASSPGDRSSFAYEQYF	TGCGCCAGCAGCCCCGGGGACAGATCATCGTTTGCCTACGAGCAGTACTTC
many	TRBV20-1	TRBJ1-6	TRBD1	CSARDRDSDNSPLHF	TGCAGTGCTAGAGATCGGGACAGTGATAATTCACCCCTCCACTTT
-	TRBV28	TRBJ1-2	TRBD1	CASTIQGFGDYTF	TGTGCCAGCACAATACAGGGGTTTGGGGACTACACCTTC
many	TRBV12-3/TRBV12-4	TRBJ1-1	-	CASSYGRREAFF	TGTGCCAGCAGTTATGGGCGACGTGAAGCTTTCTTT
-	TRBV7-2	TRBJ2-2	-	CASSLAFGSGELFF	TGTGCCAGCAGCTTAGCGTTCGGTTCCGGGGAGCTGTTTTTT
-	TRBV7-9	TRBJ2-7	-	CASSLSTYEQYF	TGTGCCAGCAGCTTAAGTACCTACGAGCAGTACTTC
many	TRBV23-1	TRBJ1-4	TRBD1	CASSPGTGKEKLFF	TGCGCCAGCAGCCCCGGGACAGGGAAGGAAAAACTGTTTTTT
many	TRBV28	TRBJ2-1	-	CASSLQGGSSYNEQFF	TGTGCCAGCAGCCTTCAGGGGGGTAGCTCCTACAATGAGCAGTTCTTC
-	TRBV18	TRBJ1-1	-	CASSSGRDTEAFF	TGTGCCAGCTCGTCGGGACGGGACACTGAAGCTTTCTTT
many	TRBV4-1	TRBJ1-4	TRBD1	CASSLPGQGRRGEKLFF	TGCGCCAGCAGCCTACCGGGACAGGGCCGTCGTGGGGAAAAACTGTTTTTT
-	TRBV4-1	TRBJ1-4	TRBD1	CASSNRDRGWDEKLFF	TGCGCCAGCAGCAACCGGGACAGGGGATGGGATGAAAAACTGTTTTTT
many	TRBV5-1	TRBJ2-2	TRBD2	CASSWLPGLAGGGTGELFF	TGCGCCAGCAGCTGGCTTCCGGGACTAGCGGGAGGAGGCACCGGGGAGCTGTTTTTT
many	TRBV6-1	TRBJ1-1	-	CASSEWGGLNTEAFF	TGTGCCAGCAGTGAATGGGGCGGACTAAACACTGAAGCTTTCTTT
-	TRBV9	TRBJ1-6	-	CASSAGGFQNSPLHF	TGTGCCAGCAGCGCTGGCGGCTTTCAAAATTCACCCCTCCACTTT
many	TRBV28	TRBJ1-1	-	CASSFRATEAFF	TGTGCCAGCAGTTTTCGGGCCACTGAAGCTTTCTTT
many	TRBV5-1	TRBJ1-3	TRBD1	CASSPGTAGNTIYF	TGCGCCAGCAGCCCGGGGACAGCTGGAAACACCATATATTTT
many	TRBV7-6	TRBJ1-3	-	CASSLVASSGNTIYF	TGTGCCAGCAGCTTAGTGGCCAGCTCTGGAAACACCATATATTTT
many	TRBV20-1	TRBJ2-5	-	CSASLSETQYF	TGCAGTGCTTCTCTGTCAGAGACCCAGTACTTC
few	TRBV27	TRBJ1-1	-	CASSFRSTVADTEAFF	TGTGCCAGCAGTTTTCGATCGACAGTCGCGGACACTGAAGCTTTCTTT
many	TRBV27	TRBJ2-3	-	CAEAGGRTDTQYF	TGTGCCGAGGCGGGTGGGAGGACAGATACGCAGTATTTT
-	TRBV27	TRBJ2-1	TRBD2	CASSLEAGTTLYNEQFF	TGTGCCAGCAGTCTCGAAGCCGGGACTACACTCTACAATGAGCAGTTCTTC
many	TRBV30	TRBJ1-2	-	CAWIAVGGYTF	TGTGCCTGGATTGCCGTTGGGGGCTACACCTTC
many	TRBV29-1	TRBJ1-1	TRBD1	CSVDQGAGTTEAFF	TGCAGCGTAGATCAGGGGGCAGGGACCACTGAAGCTTTCTTT
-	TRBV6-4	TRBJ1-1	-	CASSPGGATEAFF	TGTGCCAGCAGTCCGGGAGGGGCCACTGAAGCTTTCTTT
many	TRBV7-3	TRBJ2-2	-	CASSVMNIGELFF	TGTGCCAGCAGCGTCATGAATATAGGGGAGCTGTTTTTT
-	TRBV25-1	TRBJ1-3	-	CASSESQSSPSGNTIYF	TGTGCCAGCAGTGAATCTCAATCGTCACCCTCTGGAAACACCATATATTTT
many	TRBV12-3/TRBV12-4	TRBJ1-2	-	CASSPVGSNYGYTF	TGTGCCAGCAGTCCGGTCGGCTCTAACTATGGCTACACCTTC
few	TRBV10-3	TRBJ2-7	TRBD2	CAIRGRLAGAYEQYF	TGTGCCATCAGGGGCCGACTAGCGGGAGCCTACGAGCAGTACTTC
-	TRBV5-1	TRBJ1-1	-	CASSLQPDTEVFF	TGCGCCAGCAGCTTACAACCGGACACGGAAGTTTTCTTT
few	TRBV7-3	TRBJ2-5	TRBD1	CASSPGTGCLETQYF	TGTGCCAGCAGCCCCGGGACAGGGTGCCTGGAGACCCAGTACTTC
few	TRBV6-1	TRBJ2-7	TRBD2	CASPGLAGGEQYF	TGTGCCAGCCCGGGACTAGCGGGAGGAGAGCAGTACTTC